This T cell receptor (beta chain) stems from a study of vaccination and CD4 T cells after COVID-19. Background on the study: A vaccine, either BNT162b2 or mRNA-1273, was given to participants in two doses.

General study findings and limits: For SARS-CoV-2-reactive clonotypes, the median went from approximately 21 to 38, a nonsignificant increase.

Of note for this clonotype: The antigen is unknown.

Treatment in this sample: roughly 10-day PBMC culture with coronavirus spike peptide pools or control peptides (ViraFEST assay). Sequencing of DNA taken from cultured CD4+ T cells relied on the Oncomine TCR Beta short-read assay. TCRdb reprocessed the PCR reads with MiXCR, giving one entry per CDR3 protein. The table lists more than 9,000 distinct CDR3 sequences, under 70% of them singletons. This sequence originates from a human donor who had recovered from COVID-19. The sequencing sample was made of CD4+ T cells from blood, cultured in vitro.

CDR3 residues: CASSGQLDNEQFF. The CDR3 nucleotides are TGTGCCAGCAGCGGACAGCTAGACAATGAGCAGTTCTTC. The V gene is TRBV2, the J gene TRBJ2-1, with D possibly being TRBD1 (6 bases). This CDR3 region has 13 residues. The V gene's germline CDR1 is SNHLY and CDR2 FYNNEI. Trimming shortened V by 6 bases and J by 5 bases, and 11 bases separated the two germline ends.